Listed here is a single T cell receptor beta chain. Its antigen remains unidentified. PCRs were each spiked with synthetic TCR analog templates. Assay used: immunoSEQ multiplex PCR; TCRdb lists only in-frame clones, some missing. The sample contains 45,000 to 60,000 clones, less than 90% of which appear only once. The record originates from a study of PD-L1 blockade in urothelial cancer. Study-level points and caveats: Clones that were tumor-associated expanded more in the blood of durable-benefit patients at 3 weeks.

Time point: pretreatment peripheral blood. Trimming took 5 bases from V and 0 from J, leaving 3 bases between them. There are 12 residues in the CDR3. The germline gives CDR1 MDHEN, CDR2 SYDVKM. The TCR originated in a man between 65 and 79 years old with urothelial cancer. This material consisted of PBMCs, taken around atezolizumab (anti-PD-L1) treatment. The V call is TRBV28, the J call TRBJ2-3; D unresolved. In DNA form, the CDR3 reads TGTGCCAGCAGTCAGAGCACAGATACGCAGTATTTT. Its translation is CASSQSTDTQYF.